The entry that follows covers one T cell receptor (beta chain) sequence. The data originate from a study of blood T cell repertoires in COVID-19. Looking at the study overall: The United States, Italy and Spain provided the acute and convalescent COVID-19 samples.

The authors' processing: Estimates of nucleated cell counts were drawn from the amplification of reference gene primers. The data were produced by immunoSEQ multiplex PCR, yet TCRdb's version contains in-frame clones alone and is incomplete. V, J and clone size were drawn from that table, and D and trimming were deduced from the DNA. The repertoire holds more than 300,000 clones, around 89% seen once, with 1.5% to 2% in the top ten. CDR1 MNHEY and CDR2 SMNVEV come from the germline V gene (reference sequence). V gave up 3 bases and J gave up 3 bases, with 8 bases separating them. This CDR3 spans 13 amino acids.

This receptor was taken from a woman aged 25 to 39 with COVID-19, enrolled during active disease. The specimen sequenced was peripheral blood. This chain connects TRBV27 to TRBJ1-1, with no clear D. CDR3: CASSFSRHTEAFF. CDR3 bases: TGTGCCAGCAGTTTTTCGAGGCACACTGAAGCTTTCTTT.